This T cell receptor beta chain was recorded in a study of blood T cell repertoires in COVID-19. Study overall: The United States, Italy and Spain provided the acute and convalescent COVID-19 samples. In each case, the material was cDNA or gDNA derived from T cells, B-cell-depleted T cells, or PBMCs.

Methods used by the authors: Reference gene primer amplification gave nucleated cell count estimates. Only in-frame clones appear in the TCRdb table, and some are missing; sequencing was by immunoSEQ multiplex PCR. Clone size and the V and J calls come from that table; the DNA yielded D and trimming. The table lists some 530,000 clones, roughly 88% of them singletons, with more than 3% in the top ten. Only one count was recorded for this clone. The CDR3 has 17 amino acids. CDR1 is LGHNA, CDR2 YNFKEQ, per germline. Germline trimming cut 0 bases from V and 6 bases from J; bases unmatched to any gene: 11.

Sequencing was carried out using peripheral blood. The receptor's source is a human donor in a cohort sampled during active COVID-19. The chain has TRBV4-2 and TRBJ2-3; 8 bases agree with TRBD1. CDR3 DNA: TGTGCCAGCAGCCAAGAGGGAGAGAGGACAGGGCTGGATACGCAGTATTTT. Translated, it gives CASSQEGERTGLDTQYF.